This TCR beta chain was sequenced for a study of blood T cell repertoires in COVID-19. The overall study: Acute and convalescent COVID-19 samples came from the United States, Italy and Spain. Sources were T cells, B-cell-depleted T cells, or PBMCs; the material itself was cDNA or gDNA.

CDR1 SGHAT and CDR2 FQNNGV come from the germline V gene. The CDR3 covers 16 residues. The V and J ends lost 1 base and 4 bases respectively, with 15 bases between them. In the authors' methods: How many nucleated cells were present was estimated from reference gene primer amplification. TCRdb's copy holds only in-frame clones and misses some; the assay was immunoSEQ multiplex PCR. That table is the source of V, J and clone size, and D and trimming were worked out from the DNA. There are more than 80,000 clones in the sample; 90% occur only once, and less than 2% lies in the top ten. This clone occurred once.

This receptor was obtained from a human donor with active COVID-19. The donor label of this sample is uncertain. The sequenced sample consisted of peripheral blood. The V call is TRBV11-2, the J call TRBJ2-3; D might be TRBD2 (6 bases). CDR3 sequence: CASSLVGGVGADTQYF. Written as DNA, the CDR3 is TGTGCCAGCAGCTTAGTTGGAGGGGTCGGTGCAGATACGCAGTATTTT. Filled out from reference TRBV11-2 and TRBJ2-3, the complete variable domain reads EAGVAQSPRYKIIEKRQSVAFWCNPISGHATLYWYQQILGQGPKLLIQFQNNGVVDDSQLPKDRFSAERLKGVDSTLKIQPAKLEDSAVYLCASSLVGGVGADTQYFGPGTRLTVL.